These 31 T cell receptor beta chains were sequenced from one sample in a study of cytomegalovirus exposure and HLA in healthy donors. In the PCR, 60 Vbeta and 13 Jbeta primers were used. TCRdb's table, derived via immunoSEQ multiplex PCR, lists solely in-frame clones and lacks some. Among fewer than 150,000 clones listed, 75% to 90% were seen once. Sequenced: PBMCs. These receptors came from a woman in her thirties in good health and CMV-seropositive.

CDR3 in amino acids: CASSFVASDGYTF. DNA of the CDR3: TGTGCCAGCAGCTTTGTGGCCTCCGATGGCTACACCTTC. The chain combines TRBV7-9 with TRBJ1-2; D unclear. Germline lookup yields CDR1 SEHNR and CDR2 FQNEAQ (reference sequence). V was cut by 3 bases and J by 6 bases, with 11 bases left in between. This CDR3 region has 13 residues.

The table lists this clone with a count of one. The gene calls are TRBV6-5 and TRBJ1-1; 9 nucleotides agree with TRBD1. Unmatched junction bases numbered 5, after V lost 6 bases and J lost 3 bases. CDR3 size: 14 residues. The germline V gene has CDR1 MNHEY and CDR2 SVGAGI. Here the CDR3 DNA reads TGTGCCAGCAGAAGGGACAGGGCCGACACTGAAGCTTTCTTT. This gives the protein CASRRDRADTEAFF.

The V call is TRBV27, the J call TRBJ2-7, with 9 bases aligning to TRBD2. Germline CDR1 and CDR2: MNHEY and SMNVEV (reference sequence). CDR3 length: 15 amino acids. V shed 3 bases, J shed 7 bases, and the junction held 10 bases outside the gene matches. CDR3 DNA: TGTGCCAGCAGTTTGGGGGCTAGCGGGGCTGGGGAGCAGTACTTC. It is translated as CASSLGASGAGEQYF.

The genes are TRBV9 and TRBJ1-3, with a weak D call TRBD1 (6 bases). This CDR3 is built from 15 residues. Per germline, CDR1 SGDLS and CDR2 YYNGEE. V lost 0 bases and J lost 1, with 8 bases in between. CDR3 sequence reads: CASSVAQGSGNTIYF. The CDR3 DNA reads as TGTGCCAGCAGCGTAGCTCAGGGGTCTGGAAACACCATATATTTT.

This rearrangement joins TRBV29-1 to TRBJ2-4; a weak D match, TRBD2 (6 bases). Germline loops: CDR1 SQVTM, CDR2 ANQGSEA. The germline V and J ends were trimmed by 6 bases and 0 bases, with 12 bases remaining between them. The CDR3 sequence is 14 residues long. The chain's CDR3 is CSVRGVLAKNIQYF. The CDR3 nucleotides are TGCAGCGTGCGGGGTGTTCTAGCCAAAAACATTCAGTACTTC.

The V call is TRBV7-9, the J call TRBJ2-1; D perhaps matches TRBD1 (5 bases). The CDR3 sequence is 15 residues long. Trimming took 5 bases from V and 2 from J, leaving 13 bases between them. Per germline, CDR1 SEHNR and CDR2 FQNEAQ (reference sequence). The CDR3 is CASSPGRGTYNEQFF. In DNA form, the CDR3 reads TGTGCCAGCAGCCCCGGTAGGGGAACCTACAATGAGCAGTTCTTC. Full variable domain (outside the CDR3, taken from reference TRBV7-9 and TRBJ2-1): DTGVSQNPRHKITKRGQNVTFRCDPISEHNRLYWYRQTLGQGPEFLTYFQNEAQLEKSRLLSDRFSAERPKGSFSTLEIQRTEQGDSAMYLCASSPGRGTYNEQFFGPGTRLTVL.

The chain uses TRBV4-2 and TRBJ2-7; D is perhaps TRBD1 (8 bases). Germline CDR1 is LGHNA and CDR2 is YNFKEQ. The CDR3 extends over 15 amino acids. The CDR3 reads CASGRAQGATYEQYF. In nucleotides, the CDR3 is TGTGCTTCTGGGAGGGCCCAGGGGGCGACATACGAGCAGTACTTC.

J is TRBJ2-5 and V is TRBV11-3; 13 nucleotides line up with TRBD2. Germline V lookup: CDR1 SGHNT, CDR2 YENEEA. Trimming at V came to 2 bases and at J to 2 bases, leaving 2 bases not matched to a gene. The CDR3 runs to 16 residues. CDR3 in DNA: TGTGCCAGCAGCTTAAGACTAGCGGGAGGACAAGAGACCCAGTACTTC. As protein: CASSLRLAGGQETQYF.

This clone occurred once. The chain has TRBV5-4 and TRBJ2-3, with 10 bases identical to TRBD2. There are 15 residues in the CDR3. Per the germline V gene, CDR1 is SGHNT and CDR2 is YYREEE (reference sequence). J lost 4 bases, V lost 3 bases, and 5 bases had no gene match. The CDR3 bases are TGTGCCAGCAGCTCCAGCGGGGGGGCCCCAGATACGCAGTATTTT. Amino acid sequence: CASSSSGGAPDTQYF.

The chain carries TRBV29-1 and TRBJ2-2, with a possible D match to TRBD1 (5 bases). Germline V gene lookup returns CDR1 SQVTM and CDR2 ANQGSEA. The length of the CDR3 is 13 residues. V shed 6 bases and J shed 3 bases, with 11 bases lying between them. In DNA form, the CDR3 reads TGCAGCGTGTGGGGCAAATACACCGGGGAGCTGTTTTTT. Translation gives CSVWGKYTGELFF.

The V call is TRBV28, the J call TRBJ1-4; 10 bases are shared with TRBD1. The ends lost 8 bases at V and 8 bases at J; junction bases unmatched: 8. The CDR3 is 14 amino acids. In germline, CDR1 is MDHEN, CDR2 SYDVKM. CDR3 nucleotides: TGTGCCAGCGTTGGGACAGGGGAGTGGGAAAAACTGTTTTTT. Translating gives CASVGTGEWEKLFF.

The J gene is TRBJ1-4, the V gene TRBV28; 9 positions match TRBD1. Per the germline V gene, CDR1 is MDHEN and CDR2 is SYDVKM. The CDR3 consists of 16 residues. Germline trimming cut 7 bases from V and 8 bases from J; bases unmatched to any gene: 14. In nucleotides, the CDR3 is TGTGCCAGCAAGTTCCTCAGGGGACAGGGAAGGGAAAAACTGTTTTTT. This gives the protein CASKFLRGQGREKLFF.

The chain carries TRBV9 and TRBJ1-1; D not certain. CDR3 length: 14 amino acids. Trimming cost V 2 bases and J 1 base, with 9 bases left between them. The germline CDR1 and CDR2 sequences are SGDLS and YYNGEE. CDR3 sequence reads: CASSVGDWNTEAFF. In DNA, the CDR3 is TGTGCCAGCAGCGTCGGGGATTGGAACACTGAAGCTTTCTTT.

The chain combines TRBV29-1 with TRBJ2-5, with 7 bases fitting TRBD1. CDR1 and CDR2 from the germline V gene are SQVTM and ANQGSEA. This CDR3 is 12 amino acids long. The V and J ends lost 5 bases and 5 bases, in that order; junction bases with no gene match: 5. The CDR3 nucleotides are TGCAGCGTTCACAGGGGAGATGAGACCCAGTACTTC. Protein: CSVHRGDETQYF.

The chain recombines TRBV18 with TRBJ1-2; the match to TRBD1 covers 7 bases. V lost 3 bases, J lost 3 bases, and 7 bases stayed unmatched. The germline CDR1 and CDR2 sequences are KGHSH and LQKENI. The length of the CDR3 is 15 residues. CDR3 DNA: TGTGCCAGCTCACCCGACAGGGATCGGGACTATGGCTACACCTTC. It translates to CASSPDRDRDYGYTF. The whole variable domain, remainder taken from reference TRBV18 and TRBJ1-2, is NAGVMQNPRHLVRRRGQEARLRCSPMKGHSHVYWYRQLPEEGLKFMVYLQKENIIDESGMPKERFSAEFPKEGPSILRIQQVVRGDSAAYFCASSPDRDRDYGYTFGSGTRLTVV.

This chain connects TRBV25-1 to TRBJ1-1; 9 positions agree with TRBD1. Germline CDR1 MGHDK, CDR2 SYGVNS. The CDR3 length is 13 residues. V was pared by 6 bases and J by 1 base, with 0 bases of the junction left unmatched. CDR3 protein: CASRGQGNTEAFF. In DNA form, the CDR3 reads TGTGCCAGCAGGGGACAGGGGAACACTGAAGCTTTCTTT.

This chain connects TRBV5-1 to TRBJ1-1; TRBD1 is a possible D gene (5 bases). There are 15 residues in the CDR3. V was pared by 4 bases and J by 7 bases, with 20 bases between. Germline CDR1 reads SGHRS; CDR2 reads YFSETQ. CDR3 DNA sequence: TGCGCCAGCAGCCCAACAACCGGGACTCCTCTTGAAGCTTTCTTT. It specifies CASSPTTGTPLEAFF.

The chain uses TRBV6-5 and TRBJ2-5; D is uncertain. The better agreement between TRBJ2-7 and the DNA end casts doubt on the J call. Germline-derived CDR1 and CDR2 are MNHEY and SVGAGI. The CDR3 totals 14 residues. The CDR3 is CASSQGQRNYEQYF. The CDR3 region has the DNA TGTGCCAGCAGCCAAGGCCAAAGGAACTACGAGCAGTACTTC.

V is TRBV14 and J is TRBJ1-2, with a possible D match to TRBD1 (5 bases). CDR1 SGHDN and CDR2 FVKESK come from the germline V gene. This CDR3 spans 13 amino acids. Trimming took off 6 bases at V and 6 bases at J, with 14 bases between the two ends. DNA of the CDR3: TGTGCCAGCAGTTTCCAGGGATTGAATGGCTACACCTTC. It encodes CASSFQGLNGYTF.

The chain joins TRBV7-3 to TRBJ2-3; TRBD1 matches 9 bases. The CDR3 contains 18 residues. CDR1 and CDR2 from the germline V gene are SGHTA and FQGTGA. Unmatched junction bases numbered 11, after V lost 2 bases and J lost 2 bases. The CDR3 DNA is TGTGCCAGCAGCTTAGGATCCCGCCGGGACAGGGTCACAGATACGCAGTATTTT. This encodes CASSLGSRRDRVTDTQYF.

The CDR3 coding sequence is TGCAGCGTCGCTACTAGCATGACAGTCGAGCAGTACTTC. This codes for CSVATSMTVEQYF. This chain links TRBV29-1 with TRBJ2-7; D perhaps matches TRBD2 (6 bases). CDR3 length: 13 residues. CDR1 SQVTM and CDR2 ANQGSEA come from the germline V gene. V shed 6 bases and J shed 6 bases, with 18 bases lying between them.

This chain connects TRBV30 to TRBJ1-1; D is uncertain. The CDR3 sequence is 17 residues long. The V end was cut by 2 bases, the J end by 0 bases, with 19 bases between. The germline V gene encodes CDR1 GTSNPN and CDR2 SVGIG (reference sequence). CDR3 protein: CAWSYGRASIMNTEAFF. In DNA form, the CDR3 reads TGTGCCTGGAGTTATGGTCGAGCATCAATCATGAACACTGAAGCTTTCTTT. The full variable domain, its missing parts supplied by reference TRBV30 and TRBJ1-1, is SQTIHQWPATLVQPVGSPLSLECTVEGTSNPNLYWYRQAAGRGLQLLFYSVGIGQISSEVPQNLSASRPQDRQFILSSKKLLLSDSGFYLCAWSYGRASIMNTEAFFGQGTRLTVV.

This clone appeared a few times. The V call is TRBV6-1, the J call TRBJ1-2; 10 bases match TRBD1. The CDR3 loop spans 13 amino acids. In germline, CDR1 is MNHNS, CDR2 SASEGT. The V and J ends lost 6 bases and 6 bases, in that order; junction bases with no gene match: 4. The CDR3 here is CASSPTGGDGYTF. CDR3 coding DNA: TGTGCCAGCAGCCCGACAGGGGGCGATGGCTACACCTTC.

The J gene is TRBJ2-2, the V gene TRBV5-1, with D possibly being TRBD2 (6 bases). Germline values: CDR1 SGHRS, CDR2 YFSETQ. This CDR3 is 15 amino acids long. Trimming stripped 2 bases from V and 3 bases from J, with 11 bases between. The CDR3 DNA reads as TGCGCCAGCAGCTTTTCAGCGGGCGACACCGGGGAGCTGTTTTTT. Protein: CASSFSAGDTGELFF.

This clone was found once. The chain has TRBV7-2 and TRBJ2-1; D is possibly TRBD2 (6 bases). CDR1 and CDR2 from the germline V gene are SGHTA and FQGNSA. V gave up 5 bases and J gave up 8 bases, with 22 bases separating them. The CDR3 extends over 16 amino acids. The CDR3 region has the DNA TGTGCCAGCAGCGCTCGGACCGGGACTCCCCCCCATGAGCAGTTCTTC. It is translated as CASSARTGTPPHEQFF.

The V gene is TRBV5-4, the J gene TRBJ2-3; D not certain. The CDR3 length is 15 residues. The ends were cut back, 2 bases at V and 0 bases at J, with 10 bases in the middle. The germline V gene has CDR1 SGHNT and CDR2 YYREEE (reference sequence). The CDR3 is CASSFTPLSTDTQYF. The CDR3 nucleotides are TGTGCCAGCAGCTTTACACCCTTAAGCACAGATACGCAGTATTTT.

The chain carries TRBV28 and TRBJ1-3; 7 bases match TRBD1. Trimming at V came to 6 bases and at J to 4 bases, leaving 9 bases not matched to a gene. CDR3 size: 15 residues. Germline CDR1 is MDHEN and CDR2 is SYDVKM. The CDR3 sequence: CASSTEGAPGNTIYF. CDR3 DNA: TGTGCCAGCAGCACCGAGGGGGCTCCCGGAAACACCATATATTTT.

In DNA form, the CDR3 reads TGTGCCAGCCGGGGGGATATGAACACTGAAGCTTTCTTT. Encoded protein: CASRGDMNTEAFF. The chain is built from TRBV19 and TRBJ1-1; TRBD1 is a possible D gene (5 bases). Germline V gene data show CDR1 as LNHDA and CDR2 as SQIVND (reference sequence). The CDR3 extends over 13 amino acids. Trimming shortened V by 9 bases and J by 0 bases, and 11 bases separated the two germline ends. The whole variable domain, remainder taken from reference TRBV19 and TRBJ1-1, is DGGITQSPKYLFRKEGQNVTLSCEQNLNHDAMYWYRQDPGQGLRLIYYSQIVNDFQKGDIAEGYSVSREKKESFPLTVTSAQKNPTAFYLCASRGDMNTEAFFGQGTRLTVV.

The genes are TRBV5-6 and TRBJ2-3; D is perhaps TRBD2 (6 bases). Trimming took off 0 bases at V and 2 bases at J, with 10 bases between the two ends. The CDR3 is made up of 15 amino acids. The germline gives CDR1 SGHDT, CDR2 YYEEEE. CDR3 nucleotides: TGTGCCAGCAGCTTGGGGGGCGGGGCCACAGATACGCAGTATTTT. It encodes CASSLGGGATDTQYF.

The rearrangement joins TRBV28 to TRBJ2-1; the match to TRBD1 covers 9 bases. The CDR3 contains 17 residues. The germline V gene encodes CDR1 MDHEN and CDR2 SYDVKM. The V segment lost 2 bases and the J segment 10 bases; nucleotides outside the gene matches: 15. In DNA form, the CDR3 reads TGTGCCAGCAGTTTAGGGACCGGGACAGGGAACCCAAGAGAGCAGTTCTTC. It specifies CASSLGTGTGNPREQFF.

The chain uses TRBV29-1 and TRBJ1-2; no firm D call. The CDR3 runs to 14 residues. V was trimmed by 5 bases and J by 7 bases, leaving 20 bases between them. Germline V gene data show CDR1 as SQVTM and CDR2 as ANQGSEA. CDR3 in DNA: TGCAGCGTTCCCGCCGGGAGAAGTTTGGGTGGCTACACCTTC. Protein product: CSVPAGRSLGGYTF.